The entry that follows covers one T cell receptor beta chain sequence. Its target is not known. CDR1 SGDLS and CDR2 YYNGEE come from the germline V gene. With V trimmed by 4 bases and J by 1 base, 6 bases remained unmatched. This CDR3 comprises 15 residues. PCR was performed using 60 Vbeta and 13 Jbeta primers. The data were produced by immunoSEQ multiplex PCR, yet TCRdb's version contains in-frame clones alone and is incomplete. The data hold 140,000 to 150,000 clones, with about four fifths observed a single time. This cohort consisted of healthy bone marrow donors. This sample was included in a study of cytomegalovirus exposure and HLA in healthy donors. Study observations and caveats: Earlier findings revealed that most TCR beta V segments proved productive either about 87% or about 30% of the time.

The sample comprised PBMCs. The clonotype comes from a woman between 18 and 29 years old in good health and CMV-seropositive. This chain joins TRBV9 and TRBJ2-5, with 8 bases lining up with TRBD1. The CDR3 DNA reads as TGTGCCAGCAGCCCCGGGGACAGGACCCAAGAGACCCAGTACTTC. The encoded protein is CASSPGDRTQETQYF.